This is a list of T cell receptor beta chains from one sample in a study of T-cell reconstitution after alpha-beta-depleted transplantation in children. Via MiXCR, TCRdb re-called the PCR reads, giving one row per CDR3 protein. The table includes roughly 200,000 distinct CDR3 sequences, roughly a tenth detected once. The sample here was PBMCs from the stem cell graft donor, taken from the stem cell graft. These receptors were taken from a human donor who donated a stem cell graft to a child with acute lymphoblastic leukemia. CDR3s include the opening cysteine and the closing phenylalanine or tryptophan. D genes are given only for firm matches. A row's size may be missing; if present it is once, few, many or a size class.

D: NA
J: TRBJ2-2
size: few
V: TRBV12-3/TRBV12-4
DNA: TGTGCCAACCGATTGGGGGCCGGCGGGGAGCTGTTTTTT
CDR3: CANRLGAGGELFF

D: NA
J: TRBJ1-1
size: many
V: TRBV29-1
DNA: TGCAGCGTTGCCTTAGGGACAAGGGCTGAAGCTTTCTTT
CDR3: CSVALGTRAEAFF

D: TRBD1
J: TRBJ1-6
size: many
V: TRBV6-5
DNA: TGTGCCAGCAGTCTTAAGGGACAGCCTAATTCACCCCTCCACTTT
CDR3: CASSLKGQPNSPLHF

D: TRBD2
J: TRBJ2-5
size: many
V: TRBV20-1
DNA: TGCAGTGCTCGGACTAGCGGGGGGCAGACCCAGTACTTC
CDR3: CSARTSGGQTQYF

D: NA
J: TRBJ1-2
size: NA
V: TRBV5-1
DNA: TGCGCCAGCAGCTTGGGGGAGGACGACTATGGCTACACCTTC
CDR3: CASSLGEDDYGYTF

D: NA
J: TRBJ1-1
size: NA
V: TRBV5-1
DNA: TGCGCCAGCAGTACGGGGGCGCTTTTTACTGAAGCTTTCTTT
CDR3: CASSTGALFTEAFF

D: NA
J: TRBJ1-2
size: many
V: TRBV29-1
DNA: TGCAGCGGCACAGATAACTATGGCTACACCTTC
CDR3: CSGTDNYGYTF

D: NA
J: TRBJ2-2
size: many
V: TRBV5-1
DNA: TGCGCCAGCACAGCCACCGGGGAGCTGTTTTTT
CDR3: CASTATGELFF

D: TRBD1
J: TRBJ2-2
size: many
V: TRBV18
DNA: TGTGCCAGCTCGAGGACAGGGATGAACACCGGGGAGCTGTTTTTT
CDR3: CASSRTGMNTGELFF

D: TRBD1
J: TRBJ1-5
size: many
V: TRBV7-2
DNA: TGTGCCAGCAGCCCGCGGACAGGGGAAGGGCAGCCCCAGCATTTT
CDR3: CASSPRTGEGQPQHF

D: NA
J: TRBJ2-1
size: NA
V: TRBV11-2
DNA: TGTGCCAGCAGCTCTCGGTCCTACAATGAGCAGTTCTTC
CDR3: CASSSRSYNEQFF

D: NA
J: TRBJ2-1
size: many
V: TRBV14
DNA: TGTGCCAGCAGCCAACTCCCCTGGCATGAGCAGTTCTTC
CDR3: CASSQLPWHEQFF

D: NA
J: TRBJ1-2
size: NA
V: TRBV15
DNA: TGTGCCACCAGCAGTGCAGGAACCTATGGCTACACCTTC
CDR3: CATSSAGTYGYTF

D: NA
J: TRBJ1-1
size: many
V: TRBV12-3/TRBV12-4
DNA: TGTGCCAGCAGTCCCTTCCGGCGCGGCGGCGAAGCTTTCTTT
CDR3: CASSPFRRGGEAFF

D: NA
J: TRBJ1-2
size: NA
V: TRBV10-3
DNA: TGTGCCATCAGTGAGTCTTTGCAGGGTAACTATGGCTACACCTTC
CDR3: CAISESLQGNYGYTF

D: NA
J: TRBJ1-1
size: few
V: TRBV6-2/TRBV6-3
DNA: TGTGCCAGCAGTTACTCGAGCGGAGATTTTAGGCTCTCAAGGAACACTGAAGCTTTCTTT
CDR3: CASSYSSGDFRLSRNTEAFF

D: NA
J: TRBJ2-3
size: few
V: TRBV12-3/TRBV12-4
DNA: TGTGCCAGCAGCCAACAGGGAGGTGGAGATACGCAGTATTTT
CDR3: CASSQQGGGDTQYF

D: TRBD1
J: TRBJ2-2
size: NA
V: TRBV12-3/TRBV12-4
DNA: TGTGCCAGCAGGACCAATGAGGGGACAGTGAACACCGGGGAGCTGTTTTTT
CDR3: CASRTNEGTVNTGELFF

D: TRBD1
J: TRBJ1-5
size: NA
V: TRBV5-1
DNA: TGCGCCAGCAGCGTACAGGGGTCTCAGCCCCAGCATTTT
CDR3: CASSVQGSQPQHF

D: TRBD2
J: TRBJ2-3
size: NA
V: TRBV4-1
DNA: TGCGCCAGCAGCCAAACGGGGGGGACTAGCCTCCAGTATTTT
CDR3: CASSQTGGTSLQYF

D: NA
J: TRBJ1-4
size: few
V: TRBV12-3/TRBV12-4
DNA: TGTGCCAGCACACCGACACGAAGAATCGAAAAACTGTTTTTT
CDR3: CASTPTRRIEKLFF

D: NA
J: TRBJ1-3
size: NA
V: TRBV30
DNA: TGTGCCTGGGTCCCCCGAGGGCACGGAAACACCATATATTTT
CDR3: CAWVPRGHGNTIYF

D: NA
J: TRBJ2-2
size: few
V: TRBV7-8
DNA: TGTGCCAGCAGCCCGCGCCTCAGCGGGGAGCTGTTTTTT
CDR3: CASSPRLSGELFF

D: NA
J: TRBJ2-7
size: NA
V: TRBV21-1
DNA: TGTGCCAGCCTACAGGCAACCTACGAGCAGTACTTC
CDR3: CASLQATYEQYF

D: TRBD1
J: TRBJ2-3
size: many
V: TRBV5-1
DNA: TGCGCCAGCAGCGGCTACAGGGGCACACACACAGATACGCAGTATTTT
CDR3: CASSGYRGTHTDTQYF

D: NA
J: TRBJ1-6
size: many
V: TRBV20-1
DNA: TGCAGTGCTAGAGTAGGAGAATTTTCACCCCTCCACTTT
CDR3: CSARVGEFSPLHF

D: NA
J: TRBJ2-7
size: many
V: TRBV11-1
DNA: TGTGCCAGCAGCAGACAGCTCCACTACGAGCAGTACTTC
CDR3: CASSRQLHYEQYF

D: TRBD1
J: TRBJ2-2
size: many
V: TRBV12-3/TRBV12-4
DNA: TGTGCCAGCAGTCCCCGGGACAGTCTTACCGGGGAGCTGTTTTTT
CDR3: CASSPRDSLTGELFF

D: TRBD1
J: TRBJ2-7
size: few
V: TRBV30
DNA: TGTGCCTGTGGGGAACAGGGGATACATTTATACGAGCAGTACTTC
CDR3: CACGEQGIHLYEQYF

D: NA
J: TRBJ1-2
size: NA
V: TRBV4-1
DNA: TGCGCCAGCATCCAAGACTGGACAGTCCCTGGCTACACCTTC
CDR3: CASIQDWTVPGYTF

D: NA
J: TRBJ2-5
size: NA
V: TRBV10-1
DNA: TGCGCCAGCAGACAGGGACCCCAAGAGACCCAGTACTTC
CDR3: CASRQGPQETQYF

D: NA
J: TRBJ2-5
size: few
V: TRBV6-5
DNA: TGTGCCAGCAGTCGGGACACCAGGCTGTACTTC
CDR3: CASSRDTRLYF

D: NA
J: TRBJ2-5
size: many
V: TRBV7-6
DNA: TGTGCCAGCAGCTTAGCGTCTTGGTCTGACCTCGGAAAGACCCAGTACTTC
CDR3: CASSLASWSDLGKTQYF

D: NA
J: TRBJ2-7
size: NA
V: TRBV12-3/TRBV12-4
DNA: TGTGCCAGCAGTTTCCCAGGACGGTCTTCCTACGAGCTGTACTTC
CDR3: CASSFPGRSSYELYF

D: NA
J: TRBJ1-5
size: NA
V: TRBV6-1
DNA: TGTGCCAGCAGTCCCAGGGGATGGCAGCCCCAGCATTTT
CDR3: CASSPRGWQPQHF

D: NA
J: TRBJ2-5
size: many
V: TRBV12-3/TRBV12-4
DNA: TGTGCCAGCAGTTTAGCTGGGCTGGCATCCCAGTACTTC
CDR3: CASSLAGLASQYF

D: TRBD1
J: TRBJ1-1
size: NA
V: TRBV20-1
DNA: TGCAGTGCTAGAGCTCTGACAGGGAAGACTGAAGCTTTCTTT
CDR3: CSARALTGKTEAFF

D: NA
J: TRBJ1-4
size: many
V: TRBV6-5
DNA: TGTGCCAGCAGCCGACAGGTCTGGGGTGAAAAACTGTTTTTT
CDR3: CASSRQVWGEKLFF

D: NA
J: TRBJ2-5
size: few
V: TRBV12-3/TRBV12-4
DNA: TGTGCCAGCAGTATCGGGAGATTGGGGGAGACCCAGTACTTC
CDR3: CASSIGRLGETQYF

D: NA
J: TRBJ2-7
size: NA
V: TRBV30
DNA: TGTGCCATGAGCCACCGGCTCGTCTGCTACGAGCAGTACTTC
CDR3: CAMSHRLVCYEQYF

D: TRBD1
J: TRBJ2-2
size: NA
V: TRBV6-2/TRBV6-3
DNA: TGTGCCAGCAGGCGGGACAGGGGGTACACCGGGGAGCTGTTTTTT
CDR3: CASRRDRGYTGELFF

D: NA
J: TRBJ2-5
size: many
V: TRBV5-5
DNA: TGTGCCAGCAGCTTCGGTCCGGTCCTCACTCAGGAGACCCAGTACTTC
CDR3: CASSFGPVLTQETQYF

D: NA
J: TRBJ1-1
size: NA
V: TRBV4-3
DNA: TGCGCCAGCAGCCAAGAGAGGTGGGCGACCACTGAAGCTTTCTTT
CDR3: CASSQERWATTEAFF

D: NA
J: TRBJ2-7
size: NA
V: TRBV7-2
DNA: TGTGCCAGCAGCGAGGCGGGGACCTACGAGCAGTACTTC
CDR3: CASSEAGTYEQYF

D: TRBD1
J: TRBJ1-2
size: NA
V: TRBV3-1
DNA: TGTGCCAGCAGCCAGGACAGGGCCTCCCACTATGGCTACACCTTC
CDR3: CASSQDRASHYGYTF

D: NA
J: TRBJ2-5
size: many
V: TRBV7-9
DNA: TGTGCCAGCAGCCCCCGGGAGACGGTTACACAAGAGACCCAGTACTTC
CDR3: CASSPRETVTQETQYF

D: NA
J: TRBJ2-3
size: NA
V: TRBV5-1
DNA: TGCGCCAGCAGCTTGACCCCCCCCACAGATACGCAGTATTTT
CDR3: CASSLTPPTDTQYF

D: NA
J: TRBJ2-7
size: NA
V: TRBV11-2
DNA: TGTGCCAGCAGCTTATTGGCCCCAGCCTACGAGCAGTACTTC
CDR3: CASSLLAPAYEQYF

D: TRBD1
J: TRBJ1-5
size: many
V: TRBV10-2
DNA: TGCGCCAGCAGTGATGAGACAGGGGGTAAAAGCCATCAGCCCCAGCATTTT
CDR3: CASSDETGGKSHQPQHF

D: NA
J: TRBJ1-2
size: NA
V: TRBV6-1
DNA: TGTGCCAGCAGCCAGACACAGAACTATGGCTACACCTTC
CDR3: CASSQTQNYGYTF

D: TRBD1
J: TRBJ2-7
size: NA
V: TRBV5-1
DNA: TGCGCCAGCAGCTCGGACAGGCCCTCCTACGAGCAGTACTTC
CDR3: CASSSDRPSYEQYF

D: NA
J: TRBJ2-1
size: NA
V: TRBV27
DNA: TGTGCCAGCAGTTACGGACGCAATGAGCAGTTCTTC
CDR3: CASSYGRNEQFF